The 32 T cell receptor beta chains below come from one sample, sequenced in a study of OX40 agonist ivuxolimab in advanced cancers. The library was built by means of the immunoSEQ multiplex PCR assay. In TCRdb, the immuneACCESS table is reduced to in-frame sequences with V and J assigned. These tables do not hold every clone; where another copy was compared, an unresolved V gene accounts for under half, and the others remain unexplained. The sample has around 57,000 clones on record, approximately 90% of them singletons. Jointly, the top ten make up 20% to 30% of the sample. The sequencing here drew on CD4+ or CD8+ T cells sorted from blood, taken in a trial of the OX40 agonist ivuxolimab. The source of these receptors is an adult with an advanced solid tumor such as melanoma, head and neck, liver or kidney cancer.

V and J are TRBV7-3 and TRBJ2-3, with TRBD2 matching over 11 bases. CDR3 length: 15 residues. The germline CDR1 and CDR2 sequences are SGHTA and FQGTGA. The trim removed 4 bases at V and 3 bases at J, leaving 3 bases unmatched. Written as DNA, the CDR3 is TGTGCCAGCAGCTCTAGCGGGGGGCCGACAGATACGCAGTATTTT. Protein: CASSSSGGPTDTQYF.

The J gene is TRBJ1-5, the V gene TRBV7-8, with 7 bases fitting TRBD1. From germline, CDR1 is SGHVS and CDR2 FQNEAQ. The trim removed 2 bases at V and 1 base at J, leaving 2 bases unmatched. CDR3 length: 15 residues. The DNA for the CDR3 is TGTGCCAGCAGCTTATGGGGACAGAGCAATCAGCCCCAGCATTTT. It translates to CASSLWGQSNQPQHF. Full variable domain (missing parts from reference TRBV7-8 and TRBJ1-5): GAGVSQSPRYKVAKRGQDVALRCDPISGHVSLFWYQQALGQGPEFLTYFQNEAQLDKSGLPSDRFFAERPEGSVSTLKIQRTQQEDSAVYLCASSLWGQSNQPQHFGDGTRLSIL.

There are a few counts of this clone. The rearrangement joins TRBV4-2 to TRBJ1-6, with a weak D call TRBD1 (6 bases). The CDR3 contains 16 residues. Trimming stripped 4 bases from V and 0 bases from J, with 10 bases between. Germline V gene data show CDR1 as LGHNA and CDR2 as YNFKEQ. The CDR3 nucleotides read TGTGCCAGCAGCCGGGAACAGGGCTCCTATAATTCACCCCTCCACTTT. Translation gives CASSREQGSYNSPLHF.

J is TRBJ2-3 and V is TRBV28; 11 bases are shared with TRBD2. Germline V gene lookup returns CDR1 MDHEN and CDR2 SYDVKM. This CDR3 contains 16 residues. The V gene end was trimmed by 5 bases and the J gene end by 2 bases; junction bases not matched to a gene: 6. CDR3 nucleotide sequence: TGTGCCAGCAGTGGGATTAGCGGGGGGGCCACAGATACGCAGTATTTT. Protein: CASSGISGGATDTQYF.

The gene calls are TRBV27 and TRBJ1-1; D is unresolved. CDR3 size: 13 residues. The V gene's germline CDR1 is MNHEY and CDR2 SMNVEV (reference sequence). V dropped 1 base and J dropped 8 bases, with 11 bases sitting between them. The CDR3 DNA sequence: TGTGCCAGCAGTTTATTAGGGCGGTCCGAAGCTTTCTTT. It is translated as CASSLLGRSEAFF.

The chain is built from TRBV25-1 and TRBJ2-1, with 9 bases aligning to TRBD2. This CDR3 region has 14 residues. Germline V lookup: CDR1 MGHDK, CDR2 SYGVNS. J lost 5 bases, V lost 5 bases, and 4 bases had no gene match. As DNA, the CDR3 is TGTGCCAGCAGTCAGATAGCGGGAGACAATGAGCAGTTCTTC. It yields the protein CASSQIAGDNEQFF.

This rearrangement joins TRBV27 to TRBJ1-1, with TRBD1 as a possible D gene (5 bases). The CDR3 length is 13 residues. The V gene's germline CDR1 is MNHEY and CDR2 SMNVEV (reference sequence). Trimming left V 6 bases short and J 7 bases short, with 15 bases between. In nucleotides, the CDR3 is TGTGCCAGCAGGGACATTGCCAGTAATGAAGCTTTCTTT. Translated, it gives CASRDIASNEAFF.

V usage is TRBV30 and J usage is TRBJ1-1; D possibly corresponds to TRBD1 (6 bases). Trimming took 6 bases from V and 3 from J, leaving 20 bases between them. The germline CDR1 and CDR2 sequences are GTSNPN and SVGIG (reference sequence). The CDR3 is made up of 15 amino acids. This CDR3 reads CACDARGRWDTEAFF. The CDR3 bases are TGTGCCTGTGACGCCAGGGGCCGGTGGGACACTGAAGCTTTCTTT.

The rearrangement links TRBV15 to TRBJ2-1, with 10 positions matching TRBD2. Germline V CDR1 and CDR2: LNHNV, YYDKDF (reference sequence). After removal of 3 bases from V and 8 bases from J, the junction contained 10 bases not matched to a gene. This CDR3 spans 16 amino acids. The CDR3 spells CATSSTAGGPRDEQFF. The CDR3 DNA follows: TGTGCCACCAGCAGTACAGCGGGGGGGCCGAGAGATGAGCAGTTCTTC.

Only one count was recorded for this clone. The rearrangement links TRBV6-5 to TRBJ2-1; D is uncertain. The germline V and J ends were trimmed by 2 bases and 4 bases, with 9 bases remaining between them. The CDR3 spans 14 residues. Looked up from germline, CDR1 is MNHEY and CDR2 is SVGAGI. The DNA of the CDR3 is TGTGCCAGCAGTTACCTGGCGGAGTACAATGAGCAGTTCTTC. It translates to CASSYLAEYNEQFF.

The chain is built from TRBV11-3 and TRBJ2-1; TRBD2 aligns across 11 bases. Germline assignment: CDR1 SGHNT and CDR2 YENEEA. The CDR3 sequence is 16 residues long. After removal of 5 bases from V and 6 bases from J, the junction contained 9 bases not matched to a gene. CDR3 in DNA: TGTGCCAGCAGCCCACTACTAGCGGGAGTCATCAATGAGCAGTTCTTC. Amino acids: CASSPLLAGVINEQFF.

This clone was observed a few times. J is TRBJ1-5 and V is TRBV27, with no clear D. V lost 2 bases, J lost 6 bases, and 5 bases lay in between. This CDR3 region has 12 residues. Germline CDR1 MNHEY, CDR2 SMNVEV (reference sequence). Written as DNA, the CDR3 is TGTGCCAGCAGTTTACGAGGTCAGCCCCAGCATTTT. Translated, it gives CASSLRGQPQHF.

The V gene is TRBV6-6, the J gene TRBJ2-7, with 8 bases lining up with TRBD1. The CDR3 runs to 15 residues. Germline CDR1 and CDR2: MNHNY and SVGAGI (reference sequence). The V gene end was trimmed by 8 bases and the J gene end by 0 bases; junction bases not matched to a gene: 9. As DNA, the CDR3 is TGTGCCAGCTGTGACAGGGGCCGTAGCTCCTACGAGCAGTACTTC. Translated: CASCDRGRSSYEQYF.

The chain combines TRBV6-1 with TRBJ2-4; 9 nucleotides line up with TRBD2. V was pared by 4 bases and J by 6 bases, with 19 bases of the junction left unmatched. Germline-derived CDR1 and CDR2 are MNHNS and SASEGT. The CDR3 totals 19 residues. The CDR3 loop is CASSGGGGRAEYYLNIQYF. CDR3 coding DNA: TGTGCCAGCAGTGGAGGTGGCGGGAGGGCCGAATACTACTTAAACATTCAGTACTTC.

The CDR3 DNA reads TGTGCCAGCAGCTTAGCGGATAATCAGCCCCAGCATTTT. It yields the protein CASSLADNQPQHF. The V and J genes are TRBV11-3 and TRBJ1-5; D is uncertain. V lost 1 base to trimming and J lost 4 bases, with 5 bases between them. This CDR3 has 13 residues. Germline CDR1 is SGHNT and CDR2 is YENEEA.

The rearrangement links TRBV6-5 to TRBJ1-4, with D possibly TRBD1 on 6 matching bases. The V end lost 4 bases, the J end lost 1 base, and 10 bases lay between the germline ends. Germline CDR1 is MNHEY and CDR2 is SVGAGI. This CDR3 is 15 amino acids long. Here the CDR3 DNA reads TGTGCCAGCAGTTCCAACAGGGAAACTAATGAAAAACTGTTTTTT. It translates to CASSSNRETNEKLFF.

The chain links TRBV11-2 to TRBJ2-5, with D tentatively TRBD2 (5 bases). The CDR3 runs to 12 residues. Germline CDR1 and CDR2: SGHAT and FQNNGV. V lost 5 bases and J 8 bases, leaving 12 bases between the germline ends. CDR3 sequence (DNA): TGTGCCAGCAGCGGACTCATAGATACCCAGTACTTC. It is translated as CASSGLIDTQYF.

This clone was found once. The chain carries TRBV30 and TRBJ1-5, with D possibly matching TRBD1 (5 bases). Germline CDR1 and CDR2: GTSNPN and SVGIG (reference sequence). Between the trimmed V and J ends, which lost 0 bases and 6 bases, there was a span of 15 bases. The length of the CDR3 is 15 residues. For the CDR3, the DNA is TGTGCCTGGAGTGTACGGACACGGAGGGGTCAGCCCCAGCATTTT. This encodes CAWSVRTRRGQPQHF.

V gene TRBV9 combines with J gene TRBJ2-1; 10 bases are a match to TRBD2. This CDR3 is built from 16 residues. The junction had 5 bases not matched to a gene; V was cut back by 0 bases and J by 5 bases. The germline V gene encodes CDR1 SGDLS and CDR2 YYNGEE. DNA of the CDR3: TGTGCCAGCAGCGTAGGGTCGGGACTAGCGAACAATGAGCAGTTCTTC. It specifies CASSVGSGLANNEQFF.

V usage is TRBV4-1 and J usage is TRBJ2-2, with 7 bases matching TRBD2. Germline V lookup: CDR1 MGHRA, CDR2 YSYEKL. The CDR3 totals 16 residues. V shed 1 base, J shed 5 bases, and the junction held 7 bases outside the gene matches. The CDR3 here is CASSQGQRGLTGELFF. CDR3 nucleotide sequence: TGCGCCAGCAGCCAAGGGCAGCGGGGACTTACCGGGGAGCTGTTTTTT.

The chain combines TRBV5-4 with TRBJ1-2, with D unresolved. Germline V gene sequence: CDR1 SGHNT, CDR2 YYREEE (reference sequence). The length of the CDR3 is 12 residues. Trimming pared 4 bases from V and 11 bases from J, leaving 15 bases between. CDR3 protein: CASSLGESWYTF. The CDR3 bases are TGTGCCAGCAGCCTAGGTGAAAGCTGGTACACCTTC.

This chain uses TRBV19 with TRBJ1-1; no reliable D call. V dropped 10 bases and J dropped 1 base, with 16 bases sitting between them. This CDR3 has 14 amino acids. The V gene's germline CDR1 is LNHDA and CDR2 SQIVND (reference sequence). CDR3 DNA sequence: TGTGCCACCAGGCAACTGCGATCGAACACTGAAGCTTTCTTT. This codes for CATRQLRSNTEAFF.

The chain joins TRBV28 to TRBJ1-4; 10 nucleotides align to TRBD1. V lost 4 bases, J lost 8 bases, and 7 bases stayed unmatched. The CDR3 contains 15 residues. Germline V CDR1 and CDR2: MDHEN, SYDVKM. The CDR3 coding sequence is TGTGCCAGCAGTTCCCCGGGACAGGGGAAAGAAAAACTGTTTTTT. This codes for CASSSPGQGKEKLFF.

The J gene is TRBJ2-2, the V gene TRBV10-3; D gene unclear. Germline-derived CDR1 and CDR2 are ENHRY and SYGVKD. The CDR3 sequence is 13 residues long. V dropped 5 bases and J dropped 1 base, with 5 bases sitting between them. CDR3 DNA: TGTGCCATCAGTCCGAGGAACACCGGGGAGCTGTTTTTT. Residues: CAISPRNTGELFF.

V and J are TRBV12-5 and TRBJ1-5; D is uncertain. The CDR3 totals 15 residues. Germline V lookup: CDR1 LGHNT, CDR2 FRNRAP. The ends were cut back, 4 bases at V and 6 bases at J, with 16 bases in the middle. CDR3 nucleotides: TGTGCTAGTGGTTCCTCCGCCTGGACGGGTCAGCCCCAGCATTTT. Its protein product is CASGSSAWTGQPQHF.

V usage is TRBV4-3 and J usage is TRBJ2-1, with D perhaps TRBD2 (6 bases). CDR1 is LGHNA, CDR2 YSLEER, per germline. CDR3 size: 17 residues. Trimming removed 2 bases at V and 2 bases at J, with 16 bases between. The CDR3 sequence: CASSQSRGEDAYNEQFF. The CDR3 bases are TGCGCCAGCAGCCAAAGTCGCGGGGAGGATGCCTACAATGAGCAGTTCTTC.

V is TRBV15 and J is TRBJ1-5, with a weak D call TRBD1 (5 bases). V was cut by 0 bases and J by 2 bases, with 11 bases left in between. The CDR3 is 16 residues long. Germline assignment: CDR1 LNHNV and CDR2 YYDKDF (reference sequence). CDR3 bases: TGTGCCACCAGCAGAGATCCGGACATGGGCAATCAGCCCCAGCATTTT. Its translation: CATSRDPDMGNQPQHF.

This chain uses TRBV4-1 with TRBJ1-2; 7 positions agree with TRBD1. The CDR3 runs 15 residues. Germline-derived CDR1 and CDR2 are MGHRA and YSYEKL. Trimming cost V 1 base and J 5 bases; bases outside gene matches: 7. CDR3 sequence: CASSQAQGHLYGYTF. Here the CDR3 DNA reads TGCGCCAGCAGCCAAGCACAGGGGCACTTGTATGGCTACACCTTC.

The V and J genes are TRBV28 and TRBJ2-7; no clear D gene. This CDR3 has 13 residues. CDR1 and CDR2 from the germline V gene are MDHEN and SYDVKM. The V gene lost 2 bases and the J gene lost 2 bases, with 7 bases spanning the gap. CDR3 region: CASSLSQPYEQYF. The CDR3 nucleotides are TGTGCCAGCAGTTTAAGTCAGCCCTACGAGCAGTACTTC.

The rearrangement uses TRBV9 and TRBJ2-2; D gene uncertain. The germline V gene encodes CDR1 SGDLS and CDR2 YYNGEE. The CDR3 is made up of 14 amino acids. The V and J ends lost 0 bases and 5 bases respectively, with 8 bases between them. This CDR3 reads CASSVGPATGELFF. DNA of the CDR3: TGTGCCAGCAGCGTAGGGCCGGCAACCGGGGAGCTGTTTTTT. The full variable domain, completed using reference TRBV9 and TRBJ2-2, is DSGVTQTPKHLITATGQRVTLRCSPRSGDLSVYWYQQSLDQGLQFLIQYYNGEERAKGNILERFSAQQFPDLHSELNLSSLELGDSALYFCASSVGPATGELFFGEGSRLTVL.

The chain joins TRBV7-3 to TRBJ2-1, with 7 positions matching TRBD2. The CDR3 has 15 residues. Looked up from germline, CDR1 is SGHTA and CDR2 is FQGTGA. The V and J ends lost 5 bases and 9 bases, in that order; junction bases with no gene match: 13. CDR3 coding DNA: TGTGCCAGCAGCCCCAGCGGGAACACAATCGGTGAGCAGTTCTTC. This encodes CASSPSGNTIGEQFF.

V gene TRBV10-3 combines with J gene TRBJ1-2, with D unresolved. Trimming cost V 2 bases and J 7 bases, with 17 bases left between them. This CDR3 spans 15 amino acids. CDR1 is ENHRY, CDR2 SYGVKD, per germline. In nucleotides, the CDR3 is TGTGCCATCAGTGAGCATGAAACTACGGGTTTTGGCTACACCTTC. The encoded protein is CAISEHETTGFGYTF.